Here is one T cell receptor beta chain with its context. The data are from a study of blood T cell repertoires in COVID-19. Looking at the study overall: COVID-19 samples, acute and convalescent, were from the United States, Italy and Spain.

Under the authors' procedure: From reference gene primer amplification, estimates of nucleated cell counts were derived. Produced via immunoSEQ multiplex PCR; TCRdb's table is partial and in-frame only. That table is the source of V, J and clone size, and D and trimming were worked out from the DNA. The profile shows more than 110,000 clones, about nine tenths of them singletons. Germline lookup yields CDR1 MNHNY and CDR2 SVGAGI (reference sequence). V lost 6 bases and J lost 2, with 10 bases in between. The CDR3 spans 13 residues. The rearrangement uses TRBV6-6 and TRBJ1-2; D is unresolved. The source material was peripheral blood. This TCR was sampled from a middle-aged man with active or convalescent COVID-19. CDR3 loop: CASSPTENYGYTF. The DNA of the CDR3 is TGTGCCAGCAGCCCTACGGAGAACTATGGCTACACCTTC.